The 27 T cell receptor beta chains below were found in one sample sequenced in a study of shared clonotypes between healthy human individuals. Sequencing was performed with immunoSEQ multiplex PCR; in TCRdb, only in-frame clones are kept and a portion is missing. Found here are about 360,000 clones, around 67% of them singletons; the top ten hold about 10%. Input material: memory CD4+ T cells sorted from blood. Documented subset: CD45RA-negative fraction. These receptors were collected from a man aged 30 to 39 in good health.

The chain is built from TRBV14 and TRBJ2-7; D may correspond to TRBD1 or TRBD2 (5 bases each). V lost 4 bases, J lost 7 bases, and 23 bases lay in between. The CDR3 has 16 amino acids. Germline CDR1 SGHDN, CDR2 FVKESK. CDR3 sequence: CASSLRPGTRFVEQYF. DNA of the CDR3: TGTGCCAGCAGCCTCCGCCCCGGGACCCGGTTTGTGGAGCAGTACTTC.

This sequence joins TRBV2 and TRBJ1-4; 7 bases agree with TRBD1. V lost 7 bases and J lost 3; bases outside the gene matches: 8. The germline gives CDR1 SNHLY, CDR2 FYNNEI. There are 15 residues in the CDR3. CDR3 residues: CASTPDRVANEKLFF. DNA of the CDR3: TGTGCCAGCACCCCCGACAGGGTTGCTAATGAAAAACTGTTTTTT.

This clone was counted a few times. This chain links TRBV11-2 with TRBJ2-6; D not resolved. The CDR3 sequence is 14 residues long. V lost 2 bases and J lost 5, with 7 bases in between. Germline V CDR1 and CDR2: SGHAT, FQNNGV. The CDR3 region is CASSLNLWANVLTF. CDR3 nucleotide sequence: TGTGCCAGCAGCTTAAATCTCTGGGCCAACGTCCTGACTTTC. Together with reference TRBV11-2 and TRBJ2-6, the CDR3 gives the full variable domain: EAGVAQSPRYKIIEKRQSVAFWCNPISGHATLYWYQQILGQGPKLLIQFQNNGVVDDSQLPKDRFSAERLKGVDSTLKIQPAKLEDSAVYLCASSLNLWANVLTFGAGSRLTVL.

The genes are TRBV5-4 and TRBJ2-7, with a weak D call TRBD1 (6 bases). This CDR3 is built from 13 residues. Germline CDR1 SGHNT, CDR2 YYREEE (reference sequence). Trimming took off 4 bases at V and 5 bases at J, with 13 bases between the two ends. The CDR3 region has the DNA TGTGCCAGCAGCCCCAGGGGTGTGGACGAGCAGTACTTC. It codes for CASSPRGVDEQYF.

V gene TRBV7-2 combines with J gene TRBJ2-3; D is undetermined. Germline CDR1 reads SGHTA; CDR2 reads FQGNSA. V dropped 1 base and J dropped 5 bases, with 19 bases sitting between them. This CDR3 region has 17 residues. CDR3 sequence reads: CASSLGPVGFGRDTQYF. The CDR3 DNA sequence: TGTGCCAGCAGCTTAGGTCCCGTGGGGTTCGGCAGAGATACGCAGTATTTT. The full variable domain, in which reference TRBV7-2 and TRBJ2-3 provide the parts outside the CDR3, is GAGVSQSPSNKVTEKGKDVELRCDPISGHTALYWYRQSLGQGLEFLIYFQGNSAPDKSGLPSDRFSAERTGGSVSTLTIQRTQQEDSAVYLCASSLGPVGFGRDTQYFGPGTRLTVL.

The chain couples TRBV2 to TRBJ2-2; 8 bases line up with TRBD2. CDR3 length: 14 residues. V trimming: 0 bases; J trimming: 6 bases; junction bases outside the gene matches: 0. Germline-derived CDR1 and CDR2 are SNHLY and FYNNEI. This chain's CDR3 is CASSEARGAGELFF. CDR3 nucleotides: TGTGCCAGCAGTGAAGCGCGGGGGGCCGGGGAGCTGTTTTTT.

This clone has a count of ten or more. V and J are TRBV6-1 and TRBJ1-5, with a tentative D call TRBD1 (5 bases). Germline CDR1 reads MNHNS; CDR2 reads SASEGT. V was clipped by 5 bases and J by 4 bases, with 15 bases between them. The CDR3 is 15 residues long. Here the CDR3 DNA reads TGTGCCAGCAGTCCCAGCGGGGGGAGAAATCAGCCCCAGCATTTT. Residues: CASSPSGGRNQPQHF.

This clone was seen at least ten times. V and J are TRBV2 and TRBJ2-3; D ambiguous. The length of the CDR3 is 14 residues. Germline CDR1 SNHLY, CDR2 FYNNEI. Trimming shortened V by 7 bases and J by 0 bases, and 11 bases separated the two germline ends. The CDR3 nucleotides read TGTGCCAGCAACAACGGTGTTAGCACAGATACGCAGTATTTT. Protein sequence: CASNNGVSTDTQYF.

The chain links TRBV30 to TRBJ2-1, with 13 positions matching TRBD2. Losses at the gene ends were 2 bases for V and 13 bases for J; bases not matched to a gene: 8. This CDR3 is 14 amino acids long. From germline, CDR1 is GTSNPN and CDR2 SVGIG (reference sequence). CDR3 in amino acids: CAWSPLRLAGGQFF. The DNA of the CDR3 is TGTGCCTGGAGTCCACTAAGACTAGCGGGGGGACAGTTCTTC.

This sequence joins TRBV7-9 and TRBJ2-4, with TRBD1 as a possible D gene (5 bases). Germline V lookup: CDR1 SEHNR, CDR2 FQNEAQ (reference sequence). The germline V and J ends were trimmed by 5 bases and 6 bases, with 14 bases remaining between them. The CDR3 loop spans 14 amino acids. The CDR3 DNA follows: TGTGCCAGCAGCCGAGGACACATAGGAAACATTCAGTACTTC. Translation gives CASSRGHIGNIQYF. Full variable domain (outside the CDR3, taken from reference TRBV7-9 and TRBJ2-4): DTGVSQNPRHKITKRGQNVTFRCDPISEHNRLYWYRQTLGQGPEFLTYFQNEAQLEKSRLLSDRFSAERPKGSFSTLEIQRTEQGDSAMYLCASSRGHIGNIQYFGAGTRLSVL.

This chain links TRBV10-1 with TRBJ1-5, with D tentatively TRBD1 (6 bases). V was pared by 7 bases and J by 1 base, with 14 bases between. CDR1 and CDR2 from the germline V gene are WNHNN and SYGVQD (reference sequence). CDR3 length: 15 amino acids. The CDR3 DNA sequence: TGCGCCAGCATTCCAGGGGTGGAGAGCAATCAGCCCCAGCATTTT. It is translated as CASIPGVESNQPQHF.

The rearrangement uses TRBV27 and TRBJ1-5; D is perhaps TRBD1 (5 bases). Germline V lookup: CDR1 MNHEY, CDR2 SMNVEV (reference sequence). This CDR3 is 16 amino acids long. The V gene lost 3 bases and the J gene lost 2 bases, with 14 bases spanning the gap. The CDR3 loop is CASSFYSSGGNQPQHF. The CDR3 DNA reads as TGTGCCAGCAGTTTTTATTCCTCGGGGGGCAATCAGCCCCAGCATTTT.

V usage is TRBV28 and J usage is TRBJ1-2; D unresolved. Trimming removed 4 bases at V and 7 bases at J, with 10 bases between. CDR3 length: 12 amino acids. Looked up from germline, CDR1 is MDHEN and CDR2 is SYDVKM. CDR3 nucleotides: TGTGCCAGCAGTTCCCCTCTGGGTGGCTACACCTTC. This gives the protein CASSSPLGGYTF.

The CDR3 spells CASSLAPGREGPDEQFF. In DNA, the CDR3 is TGTGCCAGCAGCTTGGCCCCTGGGCGGGAGGGCCCCGATGAGCAGTTCTTC. J is TRBJ2-1 and V is TRBV5-4; 9 bases are a match to TRBD2. CDR1 is SGHNT, CDR2 YYREEE, per germline (reference sequence). The V and J ends lost 0 bases and 8 bases, in that order; junction bases with no gene match: 12. The CDR3 sequence is 17 residues long.

The chain carries TRBV6-1 and TRBJ2-5; D call uncertain. V lost 5 bases, J lost 1 base, and 8 bases lay in between. CDR1 and CDR2 from the germline V gene are MNHNS and SASEGT. The CDR3 is 13 amino acids. This chain's CDR3 is CASSRWAQETQYF. CDR3 in DNA: TGTGCCAGCAGTAGATGGGCCCAAGAGACCCAGTACTTC.

This clone was counted between two and nine times. This chain uses TRBV27 with TRBJ2-1, with no clear D. CDR1 and CDR2 (germline): MNHEY, SMNVEV (reference sequence). V was trimmed by 4 bases and J by 3 bases, leaving 22 bases between them. The CDR3 has 18 residues. The CDR3 DNA sequence: TGTGCCAGCAGTTCCACCCTAAGCCGATCCCTTCGCTACAATGAGCAGTTCTTC. Its protein is CASSSTLSRSLRYNEQFF.

This rearrangement joins TRBV30 to TRBJ1-4, with 8 bases lining up with TRBD1. Germline CDR1 reads GTSNPN; CDR2 reads SVGIG (reference sequence). CDR3 length: 13 amino acids. V trimming: 4 bases; J trimming: 6 bases; junction bases outside the gene matches: 4. The CDR3 sequence is CAWKGTGDEKLFF. The CDR3 nucleotides read TGTGCCTGGAAAGGGACAGGAGATGAAAAACTGTTTTTT.

The chain combines TRBV10-1 with TRBJ2-7; D gene ambiguous. CDR1 and CDR2 (germline): WNHNN, SYGVQD (reference sequence). Trimming shortened V by 0 bases and J by 5 bases, and 8 bases separated the two germline ends. The CDR3 has 13 amino acids. The CDR3 nucleotides are TGCGCCAGCAGTGAGTCGCTGGGTCACGAGCAGTACTTC. Protein sequence: CASSESLGHEQYF.

The chain is built from TRBV28 and TRBJ1-2, with 7 bases identical to TRBD1. Germline loops: CDR1 MDHEN, CDR2 SYDVKM. Trimming cost V 6 bases and J 4 bases; bases outside gene matches: 14. CDR3 length: 16 amino acids. This CDR3 is CASSEPFRQGAYGYTF. Here the CDR3 DNA reads TGTGCCAGCAGCGAGCCTTTTCGACAGGGAGCCTATGGCTACACCTTC.

This sequence joins TRBV6-1 and TRBJ2-7; D gene uncertain. This CDR3 is 11 amino acids long. With 2 bases removed from V and 3 bases from J, the gap between germline ends came to 2 bases. Germline V lookup: CDR1 MNHNS, CDR2 SASEGT. CDR3 nucleotides: TGTGCCAGCAGTGAATACTACGAGCAGTACTTC. Its protein is CASSEYYEQYF.

This chain connects TRBV5-4 to TRBJ2-3; 7 positions agree with TRBD1. This CDR3 is built from 16 residues. V shed 3 bases, J shed 2 bases, and the junction held 9 bases outside the gene matches. Germline CDR1 is SGHNT and CDR2 is YYREEE (reference sequence). The CDR3 region has the DNA TGTGCCAGCAGCTGGAGACAGGGATCAGACACAGATACGCAGTATTTT. This codes for CASSWRQGSDTDTQYF.

This clone has a handful of counts. Other DNA sequences in this specimen translate into the identical CDR3. This chain uses TRBV6-5 with TRBJ2-7; the D gene is possibly TRBD1 (6 bases). CDR1 and CDR2 (germline): MNHEY, SVGAGI. The CDR3 length is 11 residues. The V end was cut by 6 bases, the J end by 4 bases, with 7 bases between. The CDR3 DNA follows: TGTGCCAGCAGACAGGGTTACGAGCAGTACTTC. This sequence encodes CASRQGYEQYF.

This clone was detected a few times. This rearrangement joins TRBV15 to TRBJ2-1; D gene unclear. V lost 1 base and J lost 5, with 9 bases in between. The CDR3 spans 14 residues. The germline gives CDR1 LNHNV, CDR2 YYDKDF (reference sequence). The CDR3 nucleotides read TGTGCCACCAGCAGAGGTGGAGACGACAATGAGCAGTTCTTC. Its translation: CATSRGGDDNEQFF.

Only a few counts were recorded for this clone. V and J are TRBV6-6 and TRBJ1-2; D not resolved. The CDR3 is 13 residues long. The V end lost 4 bases, the J end lost 2 bases, and 8 bases lay between the germline ends. In germline, CDR1 is MNHNY, CDR2 SVGAGI (reference sequence). The CDR3 region is CASSSWGNYGYTF. Here the CDR3 DNA reads TGTGCCAGCAGTTCTTGGGGAAACTATGGCTACACCTTC.

The chain has TRBV7-3 and TRBJ2-3; TRBD1 might be the D (6 bases). The germline V gene has CDR1 SGHTA and CDR2 FQGTGA. This CDR3 is 17 amino acids long. V dropped 1 base and J dropped 4 bases, with 18 bases sitting between them. The CDR3 DNA sequence: TGTGCCAGCAGCTTAAGAGGGGGTGACAGGATCGCAGATACGCAGTATTTT. As protein: CASSLRGGDRIADTQYF.

The chain combines TRBV5-1 with TRBJ2-3; possibly TRBD2 for D (6 bases). V dropped 4 bases and J dropped 0 bases, with 15 bases sitting between them. The germline gives CDR1 SGHRS, CDR2 YFSETQ. The CDR3 spans 16 residues. The CDR3 nucleotides are TGCGCCAGCAGCCCAGGGCTAGCGCAAAGCACAGATACGCAGTATTTT. Translating gives CASSPGLAQSTDTQYF. Filled out from reference TRBV5-1 and TRBJ2-3, the complete variable domain reads KAGVTQTPRYLIKTRGQQVTLSCSPISGHRSVSWYQQTPGQGLQFLFEYFSETQRNKGNFPGRFSGRQFSNSRSEMNVSTLELGDSALYLCASSPGLAQSTDTQYFGPGTRLTVL.

The table lists this clone with a few counts. J is TRBJ2-1 and V is TRBV7-6, with no clear D. Germline loops: CDR1 SGHVS, CDR2 FNYEAQ. This CDR3 comprises 16 residues. Trimming pared 5 bases from V and 4 bases from J, leaving 18 bases between. The CDR3 loop reads CASSLHTPELYNEQFF. The CDR3 DNA is TGTGCCAGCAGCCTACATACCCCCGAGCTATACAATGAGCAGTTCTTC.